This T cell receptor beta chain is from a study of technical replicates of blood from a handful of donors. Trimming at V came to 4 bases and at J to 4 bases, leaving 5 bases not matched to a gene. Germline values: CDR1 MDHEN, CDR2 SYDVKM. This CDR3 has 15 residues. The table came from immunoSEQ multiplex PCR; TCRdb's copy has only in-frame clones and leaves some out. Of around 97,000 clones in the sample, around 96% were seen once. V and J are TRBV28 and TRBJ2-5; TRBD1 aligns across 11 bases. The TCR sequence derives from a human donor in good health. Sample: T cells isolated from PBMCs. CDR3 amino acids: CASSSSGTGGETQYF. CDR3 DNA sequence: TGTGCCAGCAGTTCCTCCGGGACAGGGGGAGAGACCCAGTACTTC.